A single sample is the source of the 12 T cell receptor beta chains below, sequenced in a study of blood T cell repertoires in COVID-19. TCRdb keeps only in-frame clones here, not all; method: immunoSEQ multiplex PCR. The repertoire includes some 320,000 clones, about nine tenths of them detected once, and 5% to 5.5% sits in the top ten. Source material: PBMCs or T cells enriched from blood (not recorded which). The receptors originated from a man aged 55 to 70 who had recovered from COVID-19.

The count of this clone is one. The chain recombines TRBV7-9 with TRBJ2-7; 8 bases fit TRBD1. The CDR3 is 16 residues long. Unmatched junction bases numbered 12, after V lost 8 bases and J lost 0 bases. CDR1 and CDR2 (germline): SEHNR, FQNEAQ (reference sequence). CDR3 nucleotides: TGTGCCAGCTCGACGACAGGGGCATCAATCTCCTACGAGCAGTACTTC. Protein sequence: CASSTTGASISYEQYF.

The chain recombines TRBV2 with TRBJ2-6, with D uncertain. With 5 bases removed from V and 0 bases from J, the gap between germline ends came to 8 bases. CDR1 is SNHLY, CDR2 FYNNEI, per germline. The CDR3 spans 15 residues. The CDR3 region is CASSILLSGANVLTF. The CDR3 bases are TGTGCCAGCAGTATATTACTCTCTGGGGCCAACGTCCTGACTTTC.

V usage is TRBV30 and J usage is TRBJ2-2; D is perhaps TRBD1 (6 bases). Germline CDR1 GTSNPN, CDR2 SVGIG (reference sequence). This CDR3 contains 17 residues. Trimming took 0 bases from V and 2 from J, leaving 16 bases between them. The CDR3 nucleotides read TGTGCCTGGAGTGTAGGGACATATATGAGTAACACCGGGGAGCTGTTTTTT. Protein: CAWSVGTYMSNTGELFF.

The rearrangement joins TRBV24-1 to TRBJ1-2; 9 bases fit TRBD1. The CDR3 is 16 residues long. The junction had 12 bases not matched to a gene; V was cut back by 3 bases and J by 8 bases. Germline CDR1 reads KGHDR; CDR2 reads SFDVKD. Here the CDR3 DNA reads TGTGCCACCAGTGATCCCAGGGACAGGGAGCCTGGGGGCTACACCTTC. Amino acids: CATSDPRDREPGGYTF.

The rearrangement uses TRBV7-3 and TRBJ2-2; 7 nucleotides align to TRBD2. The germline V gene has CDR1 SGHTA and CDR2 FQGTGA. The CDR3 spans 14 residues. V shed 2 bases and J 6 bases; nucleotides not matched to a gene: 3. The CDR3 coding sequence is TGTGCCAGCAGCTTACGGCGGGAGCCCGGGGAGCTGTTTTTT. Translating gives CASSLRREPGELFF.

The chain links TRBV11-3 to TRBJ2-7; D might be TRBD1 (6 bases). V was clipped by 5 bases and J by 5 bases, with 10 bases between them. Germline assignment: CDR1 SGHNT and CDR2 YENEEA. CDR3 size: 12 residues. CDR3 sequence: CASSAAGDEQYF. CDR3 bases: TGTGCCAGCAGCGCAGCAGGGGACGAGCAGTACTTC.

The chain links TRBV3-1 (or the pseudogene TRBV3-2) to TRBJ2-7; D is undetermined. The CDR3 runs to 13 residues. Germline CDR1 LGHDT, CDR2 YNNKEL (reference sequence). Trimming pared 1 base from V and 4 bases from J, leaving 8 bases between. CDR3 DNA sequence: TGTGCCAGCAGCCAAGGCTCACGGTACGAGCAGTACTTC. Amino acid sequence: CASSQGSRYEQYF.

This CDR3 reads CASSSLAGATDTQYF. The CDR3 DNA reads as TGTGCCAGCAGTTCCCTAGCGGGGGCCACAGATACGCAGTATTTT. The chain links TRBV6-5 to TRBJ2-3; 10 nucleotides match TRBD2. Germline assignment: CDR1 MNHEY and CDR2 SVGAGI. CDR3 length: 15 residues. J lost 2 bases, V lost 4 bases, and 3 bases had no gene match.

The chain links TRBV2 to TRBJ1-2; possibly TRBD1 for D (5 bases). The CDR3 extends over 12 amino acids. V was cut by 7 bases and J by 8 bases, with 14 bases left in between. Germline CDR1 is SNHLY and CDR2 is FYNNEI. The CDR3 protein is CASIQGSWGYTF. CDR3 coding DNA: TGTGCCAGCATCCAGGGTAGTTGGGGCTACACCTTC.

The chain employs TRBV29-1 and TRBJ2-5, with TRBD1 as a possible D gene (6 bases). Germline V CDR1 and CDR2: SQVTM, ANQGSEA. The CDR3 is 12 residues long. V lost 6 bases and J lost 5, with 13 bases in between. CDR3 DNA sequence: TGCAGCGTAGGAGAGGGGGTGGAGACCCAGTACTTC. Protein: CSVGEGVETQYF.

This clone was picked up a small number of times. CDR3 in DNA: TGTGCCAGCAGCCAAGATTTAAGGGGCATCAGCTATGGCTACACCTTC. The encoded protein is CASSQDLRGISYGYTF. The chain is built from TRBV4-2 and TRBJ1-2; maybe TRBD1 (5 bases). In germline, CDR1 is LGHNA, CDR2 YNFKEQ. The CDR3 length is 16 residues. Trimming took 0 bases from V and 4 from J, leaving 15 bases between them.

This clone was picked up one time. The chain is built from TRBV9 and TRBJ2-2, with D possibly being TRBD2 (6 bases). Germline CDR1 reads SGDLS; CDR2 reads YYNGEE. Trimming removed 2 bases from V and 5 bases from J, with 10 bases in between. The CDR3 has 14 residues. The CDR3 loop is CASSVRGTTGELFF. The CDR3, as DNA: TGTGCCAGCAGCGTCCGCGGGACTACCGGGGAGCTGTTTTTT.